These 5 T cell receptor beta chains originate from one sample sequenced in a study of Ad26.COV2.S vaccination and SARS-CoV-2 variants. Treatment denoted: 19 received Ad26.COV2.S at low or high dose, single or two shots; several received placebo; per-sample allocation not given. After the first vaccine or placebo injection, samples were drawn on day 63. Assay: immunoSEQ multiplex PCR; the TCRdb copy retains only in-frame clones and omits some. The data show about 440,000 clones, approximately 90% seen once. Sequenced material: peripheral blood, taken in a trial of Ad26.COV2.S vaccine versus placebo. These receptors were obtained from a person between 18 and 65 years old who received the Ad26.COV2.S COVID-19 vaccine or a placebo.

V gene TRBV28 combines with J gene TRBJ2-3; 13 nucleotides agree with TRBD2. Trimming removed 6 bases from V and 4 bases from J; junction bases left unmatched: 7. CDR1 and CDR2 from the germline V gene are MDHEN and SYDVKM. CDR3 length: 16 amino acids. The CDR3 bases are TGTGCCAGCAGCGAGGAACTAGCGGGAGGGCCAGATACGCAGTATTTT. Its protein product is CASSEELAGGPDTQYF.

V usage is TRBV27 and J usage is TRBJ1-3; D gene unclear. In germline, CDR1 is MNHEY, CDR2 SMNVEV (reference sequence). The V and J ends lost 6 bases and 0 bases respectively, with 9 bases between them. This CDR3 is built from 14 residues. DNA of the CDR3: TGTGCCAGCAGACCAGACATCTCTGGAAACACCATATATTTT. The encoded protein is CASRPDISGNTIYF.

The chain employs TRBV19 and TRBJ2-2; 13 bases match TRBD2. After removal of 5 bases from V and 4 bases from J, the junction contained 10 bases not matched to a gene. CDR3 size: 18 residues. Germline CDR1 reads LNHDA; CDR2 reads SQIVND (reference sequence). In DNA form, the CDR3 reads TGTGCCAGTAGTCTCTCGACTAGCGGGAGGTCGGGCACCGGGGAGCTGTTTTTT. It translates to CASSLSTSGRSGTGELFF.

This chain links TRBV14 with TRBJ2-4; D not resolved. The germline V gene has CDR1 SGHDN and CDR2 FVKESK. V lost 1 base to trimming and J lost 6 bases, with 4 bases between them. This CDR3 region has 12 residues. The CDR3 DNA is TGTGCCAGCAGCCAAGCCCCAAACATTCAGTACTTC. This gives the protein CASSQAPNIQYF.

The V gene is TRBV28, the J gene TRBJ2-7, with D hard to call. Germline V gene sequence: CDR1 MDHEN, CDR2 SYDVKM. V was clipped by 3 bases and J by 9 bases, with 12 bases between them. The length of the CDR3 is 12 residues. CDR3 loop: CASSFRKVWQYF. The CDR3 DNA is TGTGCCAGCAGTTTTCGGAAGGTGTGGCAGTACTTC.